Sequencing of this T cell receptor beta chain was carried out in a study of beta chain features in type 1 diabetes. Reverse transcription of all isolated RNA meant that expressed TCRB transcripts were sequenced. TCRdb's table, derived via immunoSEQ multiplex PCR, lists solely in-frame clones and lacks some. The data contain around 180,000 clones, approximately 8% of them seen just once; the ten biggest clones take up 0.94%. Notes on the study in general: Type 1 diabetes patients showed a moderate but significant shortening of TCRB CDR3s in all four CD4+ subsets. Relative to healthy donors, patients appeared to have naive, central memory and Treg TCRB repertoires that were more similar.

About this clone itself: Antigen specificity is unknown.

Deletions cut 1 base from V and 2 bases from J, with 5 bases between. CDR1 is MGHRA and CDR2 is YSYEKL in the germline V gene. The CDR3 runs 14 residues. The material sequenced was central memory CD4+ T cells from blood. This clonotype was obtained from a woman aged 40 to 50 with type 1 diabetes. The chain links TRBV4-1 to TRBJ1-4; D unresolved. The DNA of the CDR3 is TGCGCCAGCAGCCAAGGGCCGACTAATGAAAAACTGTTTTTT. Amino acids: CASSQGPTNEKLFF.